This TCR beta chain came from a study of blood T cell repertoires in COVID-19. In the study overall: Acute-phase and convalescent COVID-19 samples originated in the United States, Italy and Spain. PBMCs, B-cell-depleted T cells, or T cells provided the cDNA or gDNA that made up the material.

The germline CDR1 and CDR2 sequences are GTSNPN and SVGIG (reference sequence). Deletions cut 3 bases from V and 2 bases from J, with 10 bases between. This CDR3 spans 14 amino acids. Some clones are missing from TCRdb's copy, which holds only in-frame ones; the method was immunoSEQ multiplex PCR. The table records some 350,000 clones, about nine tenths of them present only once. The origin of this receptor is a woman between 45 and 65 years old with COVID-19, enrolled during active disease. V gene TRBV30 combines with J gene TRBJ2-2; a weak D match, TRBD1 (6 bases). The sequenced sample consisted of peripheral blood. DNA of the CDR3: TGTGCCTGGAGCGACAGGATTAACACCGGGGAGCTGTTTTTT. Translation gives CAWSDRINTGELFF.